Listed below are T cell receptor beta chains from one sample, sequenced in a study of T cell responses to AZD1222 COVID-19 vaccine. Measured with immunoSEQ multiplex PCR; TCRdb has only the in-frame clones, and not every one. The sample includes over 95,000 clones, roughly 80% of them seen just once. Sequencing was performed on peripheral blood, taken 28 days after the second AZD1222 dose. The receptors come from an adult who received the AZD1222 COVID-19 vaccine. Each CDR3 is given with its conserved first and last residue. Fields, in order: D gene, clone size, V gene, J gene, CDR3 protein, CDR3 DNA. D genes are given only for firm matches. Size tells how often a clone was seen (once, few, many) or the class of an expanded clone, and some rows leave it out.

NA	NA	TRBV18	TRBJ1-1	CASSLQGYNTEAFF	TGTGCCAGCTCACTACAGGGTTACAACACTGAAGCTTTCTTT
NA	NA	TRBV5-1	TRBJ1-6	CASSLGRDTNSPLHF	TGCGCCAGCAGCTTGGGCCGGGACACAAATTCACCCCTCCACTTT
NA	once	TRBV3-1/TRBV3-2	TRBJ1-1	CASSQVRPATEAFF	TGTGCCAGCAGCCAAGTTCGGCCAGCCACTGAAGCTTTCTTT
TRBD1	NA	TRBV7-6	TRBJ2-7	CASSLGDRVQEQYF	TGTGCCAGCAGCTTGGGGGACAGGGTTCAGGAGCAGTACTTC
NA	NA	TRBV30	TRBJ2-7	CAWSVSGTGPYEQYF	TGTGCCTGGAGTGTATCCGGGACCGGACCCTACGAGCAGTACTTC
NA	NA	TRBV29-1	TRBJ2-1	CSGDLTGTNEQFF	TGCAGCGGGGATCTGACAGGAACGAATGAGCAGTTCTTC
NA	NA	TRBV7-9	TRBJ2-4	CASTQGVVSAKNIQYF	TGTGCCAGCACCCAGGGAGTGGTGTCGGCCAAAAACATTCAGTACTTC
TRBD1	NA	TRBV27	TRBJ2-7	CASSPGQTSEQYF	TGTGCCAGCAGCCCGGGACAGACAAGCGAGCAGTACTTC
NA	NA	TRBV6-5	TRBJ1-1	CASSSRTDFGAFF	TGTGCCAGCAGTTCCAGGACCGATTTCGGAGCTTTCTTT
NA	NA	TRBV5-1	TRBJ1-5	CASSSDGHQGQPQHF	TGCGCCAGCAGCTCCGACGGGCATCAGGGGCAGCCCCAGCATTTT
NA	NA	TRBV12-5	TRBJ1-4	CASGLGQGPNEKLFF	TGTGCTAGTGGTTTGGGGCAGGGGCCTAATGAAAAACTGTTTTTT
NA	NA	TRBV2	TRBJ1-2	CASTPGSYGYTF	TGTGCCAGCACCCCAGGGAGCTATGGCTACACCTTC
NA	NA	TRBV4-1	TRBJ1-4	CASSQESRRSLLLNEKLFF	TGCGCCAGCAGCCAAGAAAGTCGGAGGAGCCTCCTGCTTAATGAAAAACTGTTTTTT
TRBD1	once	TRBV28	TRBJ1-1	CASSLSPTRQGLNTEAFF	TGTGCCAGCAGTTTAAGCCCTACTCGACAGGGACTGAACACTGAAGCTTTCTTT
NA	NA	TRBV5-1	TRBJ1-3	CASSVDGNTIYF	TGCGCCAGCAGCGTCGACGGGAACACCATATATTTT